Following are 7 T cell receptor beta chains from one sample sequenced in a study of cytomegalovirus exposure and HLA in healthy donors. Measured with immunoSEQ multiplex PCR; TCRdb has only the in-frame clones, and not every one. The profile shows some 110,000 clones, about 84% of them singletons. Sequencing used PBMCs. The receptors shown here come from a young man in good health and CMV-seronegative.

The chain uses TRBV2 and TRBJ1-6; 9 positions agree with TRBD1. CDR1 is SNHLY and CDR2 is FYNNEI in the germline V gene. This CDR3 has 13 amino acids. The V segment lost 6 bases and the J segment 8 bases; nucleotides outside the gene matches: 2. Written as DNA, the CDR3 is TGTGCCAGCAGGGGACAGGGTCATTCACCCCTCCACTTT. Amino acids: CASRGQGHSPLHF. Complete variable domain (other parts from reference TRBV2 and TRBJ1-6): EPEVTQTPSHQVTQMGQEVILRCVPISNHLYFYWYRQILGQKVEFLVSFYNNEISEKSEIFDDQFSVERPDGSNFTLKIRSTKLEDSAMYFCASRGQGHSPLHFGNGTRLTVT.

This clone was observed once. CDR3 nucleotides: TGTGCCAGCAGCTTTGGGTCGGGAGTCGGCACAGATACGCAGTATTTT. Encoded protein: CASSFGSGVGTDTQYF. The chain uses TRBV7-2 and TRBJ2-3, with D possibly being TRBD2 (6 bases). The CDR3 is 16 amino acids. Per the germline V gene, CDR1 is SGHTA and CDR2 is FQGNSA. V was cut by 3 bases and J by 1 base, with 14 bases left in between.

CDR3 region: CAWIPLAGYDTGELFF. The CDR3 nucleotides are TGTGCCTGGATTCCTCTAGCGGGGTACGACACCGGGGAGCTGTTTTTT. This chain joins TRBV30 and TRBJ2-2; TRBD2 matches at 9 bases. V lost 4 bases, J lost 3 bases, and 9 bases stayed unmatched. Germline loops: CDR1 GTSNPN, CDR2 SVGIG (reference sequence). This CDR3 region has 16 residues. The variable domain in full, completed from reference TRBV30 and TRBJ2-2, reads SQTIHQWPATLVQPVGSPLSLECTVEGTSNPNLYWYRQAAGRGLQLLFYSVGIGQISSEVPQNLSASRPQDRQFILSSKKLLLSDSGFYLCAWIPLAGYDTGELFFGEGSRLTVL.

The rearrangement joins TRBV2 to TRBJ2-3; a weak D match, TRBD2 (6 bases). CDR3 length equals 15 residues. Germline-derived CDR1 and CDR2 are SNHLY and FYNNEI. V dropped 1 base and J dropped 0 bases, with 8 bases sitting between them. CDR3 region: CASSEGGTSTDTQYF. CDR3 sequence (DNA): TGTGCCAGCAGTGAAGGGGGGACTAGCACAGATACGCAGTATTTT.

The chain carries TRBV6-5 and TRBJ2-7; 10 bases are a match to TRBD1. Germline CDR1 MNHEY, CDR2 SVGAGI. The CDR3 is made up of 16 amino acids. The junction had 8 bases not matched to a gene; V was cut back by 2 bases and J by 4 bases. CDR3: CASSYPRTGGMYEQYF. Here the CDR3 DNA reads TGTGCCAGCAGTTACCCGAGGACAGGGGGTATGTACGAGCAGTACTTC.

The DNA of the CDR3 is TGTGCCAGTAGTATAGGGGCCACGCATGGCTACACCTTC. Translation gives CASSIGATHGYTF. The chain links TRBV19 to TRBJ1-2; D is unclear. V lost 1 base, J lost 6 bases, and 9 bases lay in between. Germline V gene lookup returns CDR1 LNHDA and CDR2 SQIVND (reference sequence). This CDR3 region has 13 residues.

This chain links TRBV7-9 with TRBJ1-5, with D possibly matching TRBD1 (5 bases). With 3 bases removed from V and 6 bases from J, the gap between germline ends came to 12 bases. Germline V gene sequence: CDR1 SEHNR, CDR2 FQNEAQ (reference sequence). This CDR3 spans 14 amino acids. CDR3 bases: TGTGCCAGCAGCTTGGGAGGGACTGGTCAGCCCCAGCATTTT. This translates into CASSLGGTGQPQHF.